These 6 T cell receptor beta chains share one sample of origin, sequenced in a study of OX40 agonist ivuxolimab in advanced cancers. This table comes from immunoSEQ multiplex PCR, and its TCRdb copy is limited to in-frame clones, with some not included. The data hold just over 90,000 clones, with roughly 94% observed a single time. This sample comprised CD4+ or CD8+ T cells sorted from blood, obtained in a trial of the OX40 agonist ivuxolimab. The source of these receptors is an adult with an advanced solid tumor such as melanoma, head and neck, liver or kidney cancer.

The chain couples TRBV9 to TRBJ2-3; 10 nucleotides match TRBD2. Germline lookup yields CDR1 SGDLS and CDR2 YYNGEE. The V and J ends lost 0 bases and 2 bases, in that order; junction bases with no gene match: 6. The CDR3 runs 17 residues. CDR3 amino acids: CASSVEDSGGNTDTQYF. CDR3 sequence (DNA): TGTGCCAGCAGCGTAGAAGATAGCGGGGGGAACACAGATACGCAGTATTTT.

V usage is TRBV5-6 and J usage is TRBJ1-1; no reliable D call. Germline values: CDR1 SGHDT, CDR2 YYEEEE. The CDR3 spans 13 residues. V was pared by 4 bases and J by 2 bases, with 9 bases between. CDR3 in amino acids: CASSPRTNTEAFF. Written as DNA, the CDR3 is TGTGCCAGCAGCCCCCGGACCAACACTGAAGCTTTCTTT.

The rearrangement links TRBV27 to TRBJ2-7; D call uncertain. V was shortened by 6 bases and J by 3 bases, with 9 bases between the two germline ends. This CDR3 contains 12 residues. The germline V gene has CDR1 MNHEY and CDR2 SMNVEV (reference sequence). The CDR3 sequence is CASSPGSYEQYF. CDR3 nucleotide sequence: TGTGCCAGCAGCCCCGGAAGCTACGAGCAGTACTTC.

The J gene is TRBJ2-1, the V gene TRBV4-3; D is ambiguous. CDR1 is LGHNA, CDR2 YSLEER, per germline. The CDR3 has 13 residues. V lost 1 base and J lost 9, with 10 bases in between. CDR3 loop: CASSQAPSLEQFF. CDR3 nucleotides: TGCGCCAGCAGCCAAGCCCCCAGCCTTGAGCAGTTCTTC.

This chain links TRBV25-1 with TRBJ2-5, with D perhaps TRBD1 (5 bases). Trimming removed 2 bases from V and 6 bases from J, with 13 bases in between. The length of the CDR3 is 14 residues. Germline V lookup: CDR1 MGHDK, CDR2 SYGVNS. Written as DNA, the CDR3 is TGTGCCAGCAGTGAAAGATGGCAGGGAAAGACCCAGTACTTC. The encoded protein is CASSERWQGKTQYF.

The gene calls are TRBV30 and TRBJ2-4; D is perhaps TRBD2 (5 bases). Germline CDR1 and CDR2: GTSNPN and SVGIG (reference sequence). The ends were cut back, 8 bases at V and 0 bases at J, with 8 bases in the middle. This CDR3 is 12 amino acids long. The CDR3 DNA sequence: TGTGCCATCGGGGTAGCCAAAAACATTCAGTACTTC. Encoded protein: CAIGVAKNIQYF.